These 23 T cell receptor beta chains share one sample of origin, sequenced in a study of blood T cell repertoires in COVID-19. Assay used: immunoSEQ multiplex PCR; TCRdb lists only in-frame clones, some missing. This table has about 94,000 clones, 80% appearing once. Source material: peripheral blood. Source of these receptors: a woman at least 80 years old with acute or convalescent COVID-19.

The V gene is TRBV6-6, the J gene TRBJ2-7; tentatively, D is TRBD1 (5 bases). The CDR3 is 12 residues long. The germline V gene encodes CDR1 MNHNY and CDR2 SVGAGI (reference sequence). Trimming pared 7 bases from V and 2 bases from J, leaving 9 bases between. CDR3 in DNA: TGTGCCAGCATAGACAGTACCTACGAGCAGTACTTC. Protein: CASIDSTYEQYF.

The chain has TRBV13 and TRBJ2-2; 9 bases match TRBD1. V dropped 5 bases and J dropped 1; count of bases not matched to a gene: 5. The CDR3 contains 16 residues. CDR1 and CDR2 (germline): PRHDT, FYEKMQ (reference sequence). CDR3 residues: CASSRDRVWNTGELFF. The CDR3, as DNA: TGTGCCAGCAGCAGGGACAGGGTTTGGAACACCGGGGAGCTGTTTTTT.

This chain links TRBV6-1 with TRBJ1-5; 9 nucleotides align to TRBD1. This CDR3 is 16 amino acids long. J lost 5 bases, V lost 3 bases, and 8 bases had no gene match. Germline CDR1 MNHNS, CDR2 SASEGT. CDR3 in amino acids: CASSDLGQGYDQPQHF. In nucleotides, the CDR3 is TGTGCCAGCAGTGATCTGGGACAGGGATACGATCAGCCCCAGCATTTT.

The rearrangement uses TRBV6-4 and TRBJ2-2; 8 nucleotides agree with TRBD2. Unmatched junction bases numbered 2, after V lost 4 bases and J lost 4 bases. CDR1 and CDR2 from the germline V gene are MRHNA and SNTAGT. The length of the CDR3 is 14 residues. CDR3 sequence: CASSVAGGTGELFF. The CDR3 DNA sequence: TGTGCCAGCAGTGTGGCGGGGGGCACCGGGGAGCTGTTTTTT.

The chain employs TRBV5-1 and TRBJ1-2, with D maybe TRBD1 (5 bases). Deletions cut 0 bases from V and 5 bases from J, with 8 bases between. The CDR3 extends over 13 amino acids. CDR1 and CDR2 (germline): SGHRS, YFSETQ. CDR3 in amino acids: CASSLAGRYGYTF. In DNA, the CDR3 is TGCGCCAGCAGCTTGGCAGGGCGGTATGGCTACACCTTC.

The rearrangement links TRBV18 to TRBJ1-5; tentative D call: TRBD1 (5 bases). Trimming took 0 bases from V and 5 from J, leaving 11 bases between them. Germline V gives CDR1 KGHSH, CDR2 LQKENI. The CDR3 has 15 residues. CDR3 protein: CASSPPSQAHQPQHF. In nucleotides, the CDR3 is TGTGCCAGCTCACCACCGTCACAGGCCCATCAGCCCCAGCATTTT.

The chain joins TRBV6-1 to TRBJ2-5, with TRBD2 matching 7 bases. Trimming cost V 2 bases and J 5 bases; bases outside gene matches: 8. CDR3 size: 15 residues. The germline gives CDR1 MNHNS, CDR2 SASEGT. The CDR3 protein is CASSETGGSGETQYF. The CDR3 region has the DNA TGTGCCAGCAGTGAAACGGGGGGATCGGGGGAGACCCAGTACTTC.

The rearrangement uses TRBV18 and TRBJ1-1; D is unresolved. The CDR3 length is 13 residues. V was shortened by 2 bases and J by 3 bases, with 7 bases between the two germline ends. Germline values: CDR1 KGHSH, CDR2 LQKENI. Written as DNA, the CDR3 is TGTGCCAGCTCACCAATGAGGGACACTGAAGCTTTCTTT. This gives the protein CASSPMRDTEAFF. The variable domain in full, with the rest retrieved from reference TRBV18 and TRBJ1-1, is NAGVMQNPRHLVRRRGQEARLRCSPMKGHSHVYWYRQLPEEGLKFMVYLQKENIIDESGMPKERFSAEFPKEGPSILRIQQVVRGDSAAYFCASSPMRDTEAFFGQGTRLTVV.

The V gene is TRBV27, the J gene TRBJ2-7; 8 bases match TRBD1. Looked up from germline, CDR1 is MNHEY and CDR2 is SMNVEV (reference sequence). The V and J ends lost 6 bases and 2 bases, in that order; junction bases with no gene match: 9. The CDR3 is 15 residues long. Here the CDR3 DNA reads TGTGCCAGCAGACCCGGACAGGGATGGGCCTACGAGCAGTACTTC. Protein sequence: CASRPGQGWAYEQYF.

The genes are TRBV27 and TRBJ2-1, with TRBD1 matching 8 bases. CDR3 length: 17 residues. CDR1 is MNHEY, CDR2 SMNVEV, per germline (reference sequence). J gave up 0 bases and V 3 bases, and 7 bases lay outside the gene matches. CDR3 loop: CASSFRRQGASYNEQFF. Here the CDR3 DNA reads TGTGCCAGCAGTTTCCGCCGCCAGGGGGCCTCCTACAATGAGCAGTTCTTC.

The rearrangement uses TRBV5-1 and TRBJ2-1, with 12 bases matching TRBD2. Germline CDR1 SGHRS, CDR2 YFSETQ. V lost 1 base to trimming and J lost 6 bases; unmatched junction nucleotides: 2. The CDR3 totals 15 residues. CDR3 in amino acids: CASSLILAGGNEQFF. DNA of the CDR3: TGCGCCAGCAGCTTGATACTAGCGGGAGGCAATGAGCAGTTCTTC.

This clone has only one observation. The chain links TRBV7-6 to TRBJ2-7, with 11 bases fitting TRBD2. CDR1 is SGHVS, CDR2 FNYEAQ, per germline. Unmatched junction bases numbered 10, after V lost 4 bases and J lost 8 bases. This CDR3 has 15 amino acids. The CDR3 DNA reads as TGTGCCAGCAGCTCCCTTAGCGGGAGGGGAACTAAGCAGTACTTC. It yields the protein CASSSLSGRGTKQYF. Full variable domain (missing parts from reference TRBV7-6 and TRBJ2-7): GAGVSQSPRYKVTKRGQDVALRCDPISGHVSLYWYRQALGQGPEFLTYFNYEAQQDKSGLPNDRFSAERPEGSISTLTIQRTEQRDSAMYRCASSSLSGRGTKQYFGPGTRLTVT.

This clone showed up just a few times. The chain couples TRBV5-6 to TRBJ1-1; weak D call: TRBD1 (6 bases). Between the trimmed V and J ends, which lost 0 bases and 3 bases, there was a span of 15 bases. Germline V gene sequence: CDR1 SGHDT, CDR2 YYEEEE. The length of the CDR3 is 16 residues. CDR3 protein: CASSLELGATYTEAFF. The DNA of the CDR3 is TGTGCCAGCAGCTTGGAATTGGGGGCGACCTACACTGAAGCTTTCTTT.

V and J are TRBV2 and TRBJ1-5; no reliable D call. Trimming cost V 7 bases and J 3 bases, with 16 bases left between them. The CDR3 contains 15 residues. The germline CDR1 and CDR2 sequences are SNHLY and FYNNEI. CDR3 amino acids: CASIPHEGHNQPQHF. The CDR3 region has the DNA TGTGCCAGCATCCCACATGAGGGTCACAATCAGCCCCAGCATTTT.

This clone is a singleton in its sample. CDR3 loop: CASSSGTGDEQYF. The CDR3 DNA is TGCGCCAGCAGCTCTGGGACAGGTGACGAGCAGTACTTC. The chain employs TRBV5-1 and TRBJ2-7; 8 bases are shared with TRBD1. V was clipped by 3 bases and J by 5 bases; unmatched bases: 4. Germline V gene lookup returns CDR1 SGHRS and CDR2 YFSETQ. The CDR3 is made up of 13 amino acids.

This sequence joins TRBV25-1 and TRBJ1-1; 9 nucleotides align to TRBD1. The CDR3 runs 14 residues. CDR1 and CDR2 from the germline V gene are MGHDK and SYGVNS. J lost 5 bases, V lost 6 bases, and 7 bases had no gene match. For the CDR3, the DNA is TGTGCCAGCAGGCCCGACAGGGGGAGGACTGAAGCTTTCTTT. This gives the protein CASRPDRGRTEAFF.

V usage is TRBV3-1 (or the pseudogene TRBV3-2) and J usage is TRBJ2-3, with 8 bases matching TRBD1. The germline V gene encodes CDR1 LGHDT and CDR2 YNNKEL (reference sequence). The CDR3 runs 15 residues. J was trimmed by 4 bases and V by 1 base; bases with no gene match: 4. This chain's CDR3 is CASSQGTGKPDTQYF. The DNA of the CDR3 is TGTGCCAGCAGCCAAGGGACAGGGAAGCCAGATACGCAGTATTTT.

This chain links TRBV6-5 with TRBJ1-5; D possibly corresponds to TRBD1 (6 bases). Germline assignment: CDR1 MNHEY and CDR2 SVGAGI. This CDR3 is 13 amino acids long. V lost 6 bases and J 6 bases, leaving 12 bases between the germline ends. CDR3 nucleotide sequence: TGTGCCAGCAGGAGGGGGGGGAGTCAGCCCCAGCATTTT. The encoded protein is CASRRGGSQPQHF.

The rearrangement uses TRBV29-1 and TRBJ2-5; D possibly corresponds to TRBD1 (6 bases). Deletions cut 1 base from V and 3 bases from J, with 9 bases between. The germline CDR1 and CDR2 sequences are SQVTM and ANQGSEA. The CDR3 is 13 amino acids. CDR3 sequence (DNA): TGCAGCGTTGAAGGGACAGAGGAAGAGACCCAGTACTTC. This encodes CSVEGTEEETQYF.

This chain joins TRBV11-2 and TRBJ2-3; possibly TRBD2 for D (6 bases). The germline V gene has CDR1 SGHAT and CDR2 FQNNGV. The CDR3 extends over 15 amino acids. Trimming left V 7 bases short and J 3 bases short, with 17 bases between. DNA of the CDR3: TGTGCCAGCACCCAGAACCCCCGGGGGACAGATACGCAGTATTTT. It yields the protein CASTQNPRGTDTQYF. Based on the CDR3 plus reference TRBV11-2 and TRBJ2-3, the full variable domain is EAGVAQSPRYKIIEKRQSVAFWCNPISGHATLYWYQQILGQGPKLLIQFQNNGVVDDSQLPKDRFSAERLKGVDSTLKIQPAKLEDSAVYLCASTQNPRGTDTQYFGPGTRLTVL.

The rearrangement uses TRBV3-1 (or the pseudogene TRBV3-2) and TRBJ1-5, with a weak D call TRBD1 (6 bases). The CDR3 runs to 13 residues. Germline V gives CDR1 LGHDT, CDR2 YNNKEL (reference sequence). The V end lost 4 bases, the J end lost 6 bases, and 10 bases lay between the germline ends. The CDR3 reads CASSRIRGQPQHF. The CDR3 DNA is TGTGCCAGCAGCCGTATCAGGGGTCAGCCCCAGCATTTT.

This chain connects TRBV30 to TRBJ2-5; 8 bases line up with TRBD2. The J segment lost 5 bases and the V segment lost 4 bases, leaving 9 bases of the junction unmatched. Germline loops: CDR1 GTSNPN, CDR2 SVGIG (reference sequence). This CDR3 is 14 amino acids long. The DNA for the CDR3 is TGTGCCTGGAATCCCGGACTAGCCTTGGAGACCCAGTACTTC. Protein: CAWNPGLALETQYF. The full variable domain, rest sourced from reference TRBV30 and TRBJ2-5, is SQTIHQWPATLVQPVGSPLSLECTVEGTSNPNLYWYRQAAGRGLQLLFYSVGIGQISSEVPQNLSASRPQDRQFILSSKKLLLSDSGFYLCAWNPGLALETQYFGPGTRLLVL.

V is TRBV14 and J is TRBJ2-7; weak D call: TRBD2 (5 bases). Germline-derived CDR1 and CDR2 are SGHDN and FVKESK. V dropped 5 bases and J dropped 0 bases, with 14 bases sitting between them. This CDR3 is 15 amino acids long. This CDR3 is CASSVDFLSSYEQYF. The CDR3 DNA is TGTGCCAGCAGCGTGGACTTCCTAAGCTCCTACGAGCAGTACTTC.